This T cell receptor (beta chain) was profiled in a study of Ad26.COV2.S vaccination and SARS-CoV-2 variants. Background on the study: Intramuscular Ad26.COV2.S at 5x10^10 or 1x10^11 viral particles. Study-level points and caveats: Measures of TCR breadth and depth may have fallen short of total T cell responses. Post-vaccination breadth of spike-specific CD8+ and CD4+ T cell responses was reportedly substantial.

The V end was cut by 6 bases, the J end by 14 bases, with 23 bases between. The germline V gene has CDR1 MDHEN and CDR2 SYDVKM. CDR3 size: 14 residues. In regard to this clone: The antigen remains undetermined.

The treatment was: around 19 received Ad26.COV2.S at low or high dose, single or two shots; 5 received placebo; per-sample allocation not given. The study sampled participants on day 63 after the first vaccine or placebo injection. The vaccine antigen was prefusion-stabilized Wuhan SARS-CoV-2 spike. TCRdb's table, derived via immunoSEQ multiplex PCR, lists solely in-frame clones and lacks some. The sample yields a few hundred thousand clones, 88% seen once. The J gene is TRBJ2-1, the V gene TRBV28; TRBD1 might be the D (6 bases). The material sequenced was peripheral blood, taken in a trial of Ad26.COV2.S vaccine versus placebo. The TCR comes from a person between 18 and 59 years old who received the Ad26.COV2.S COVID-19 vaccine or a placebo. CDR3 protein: CASRTGQRTGREFF. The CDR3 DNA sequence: TGTGCCAGCAGGACAGGACAGAGAACCGGACGAGAGTTCTTC.